These T cell receptor beta chains were read from a single sample in a study of blood T cell repertoires in COVID-19. Clones were read by immunoSEQ multiplex PCR, and TCRdb kept only the in-frame ones, dropping some. The table shows some 280,000 clones, with 89% occurring only once. Sequencing used peripheral blood. The origin of the receptors is a woman aged 40 to 50 who had recovered from COVID-19. Each CDR3 is given without its conserved first and last residue.

J gene | V gene | CDR3 protein
TRBJ2-1 | TRBV6-1 | ASSEAERGLYNEQF
TRBJ1-5 | TRBV7-8 | ASSPSRQNQPQH
TRBJ2-3 | TRBV5-6 | ASSLKLGTGGTDTQY
TRBJ2-3 | TRBV19 | ASSRSGATDTQY
TRBJ2-7 | TRBV28 | ASRQRGGFYEQY
TRBJ2-3 | TRBV30 | AWETSGMTDTQY
TRBJ2-1 | TRBV6-5 | ASTAGGPYNEQF
TRBJ2-1 | TRBV7-9 | ASSTTTLYLDEQF
TRBJ2-7 | TRBV27 | ASSNNRVEQY
TRBJ2-5 | TRBV5-6 | ASAPGGRAETQY
TRBJ1-1 | TRBV19 | ASSPRGRANTEAF
TRBJ1-2 | TRBV12-3/TRBV12-4 | ASSPDSYGYT
TRBJ2-1 | TRBV14 | ASSQGLATYNEQF
TRBJ2-1 | TRBV13 | ASSLELAGVTDEQF
TRBJ2-4 | TRBV24-1 | ATSDPGGEGNIQY
TRBJ2-5 | TRBV5-4 | ASSFLRQPQETQY
TRBJ2-3 | TRBV30 | AWSSGLTTQY
TRBJ1-2 | TRBV19 | ASTPLTGVRGYT
TRBJ1-5 | TRBV18 | ASSPERVRQPQH
TRBJ2-1 | TRBV30 | AWDPTSGRSNEQF
TRBJ2-7 | TRBV6-5 | ASSYGAGGSEQY
TRBJ2-1 | TRBV19 | ASSSSGTSRSYNEQF
TRBJ2-2 | TRBV9 | ASSARQANTGELF
TRBJ2-7 | TRBV7-2 | ASSLWGQASYEQY
TRBJ2-1 | TRBV24-1 | ATSPAGTGHNEQF
TRBJ2-2 | TRBV3-1/TRBV3-2 | ASSHISPSGSFGGELF
TRBJ2-1 | TRBV27 | ASSLGTSGMYNEQF
TRBJ2-1 | TRBV6-5 | ASSYTSAYNEQF
TRBJ2-1 | TRBV10-3 | AISESRGQGARDNEQF
TRBJ1-1 | TRBV6-2/TRBV6-3 | ASSYSSVMNTEAF
TRBJ1-1 | TRBV27 | ASTRGNGNTEAF